This T cell receptor (beta chain) comes out of a study of T-cell reconstitution after alpha-beta-depleted transplantation in children. A library of TCRbeta sequences, prepared with unique molecular identifiers, was generated. TCRdb reanalysed the PCR reads using MiXCR and keeps one entry per CDR3 protein. The sample gives 55,000 to 90,000 distinct CDR3 sequences, approximately 4.4% of which show up once; over 15% is in the top ten. Findings and caveats of the study: T-cell counts and diversity were attributed mostly to newly produced T cells one year after transplant.

In its sample, this clonotype was seen many times. Its target is unknown. From germline, CDR1 is SGHRS and CDR2 YFSETQ. Trimming removed 4 bases from V and 4 bases from J; junction bases left unmatched: 6. The CDR3 spans 16 residues. This sequence originates from a boy under three years old who had a stem cell transplant for acute myeloid leukemia, so the T cells may come from the graft donor. This rearrangement joins TRBV5-1 to TRBJ2-6, with 9 bases lining up with TRBD1. The starting material was PBMCs, mostly from graft donor cells, obtained 180 days after TCRalphabeta/CD19-depleted stem cell transplant. CDR3 protein: CASSKGQGGGANVLTF. The CDR3 nucleotides read TGCGCCAGCAGCAAGGGACAGGGAGGGGGGGCCAACGTCCTGACTTTC. Full variable domain (outside the CDR3, taken from reference TRBV5-1 and TRBJ2-6): KAGVTQTPRYLIKTRGQQVTLSCSPISGHRSVSWYQQTPGQGLQFLFEYFSETQRNKGNFPGRFSGRQFSNSRSEMNVSTLELGDSALYLCASSKGQGGGANVLTFGAGSRLTVL.